This T cell receptor beta chain was identified in a study of cytomegalovirus exposure and HLA in healthy donors. Overall study context: Unique TCRs numbering around 80 million, obtained from HLA-typed donors, made up an early data release.

This clone was detected only once. Its antigen is not known. The study, taken as a whole, reports: Using the classifier, cytomegalovirus status was reportedly diagnosed with high specificity and sensitivity. TCR beta sequences reportedly predicted the HLA-A and HLA-B alleles of most subjects accurately. The productive fraction for most TCR beta V segments was about 87% or about 30% in an earlier analysis.

The CDR3 is 12 residues long. V was trimmed by 0 bases and J by 4 bases, leaving 3 bases between them. CDR1 and CDR2 (germline): MGHRA, YSYEKL. 13 Jbeta primers and 60 Vbeta primers were used for the PCR. The assay was immunoSEQ multiplex PCR, and TCRdb's table has in-frame clones only and misses some. The sample contains some 100,000 clones, more than 75% of which appear only once. Material: PBMCs. The sequence was collected from a woman in her forties or fifties in good health and CMV-seropositive. This sequence joins TRBV4-1 and TRBJ1-2, with D hard to call. The CDR3 sequence: CASSQDGYGYTF. Written as DNA, the CDR3 is TGCGCCAGCAGCCAAGACGGCTATGGCTACACCTTC.